A selection of T cell receptor beta chains follows, all from one sample in a study of response to subunit inactivated influenza vaccine. From the RT-PCR reads, TCRdb called clonotypes with MiXCR, one entry per CDR3 protein. Among about 540,000 distinct CDR3 sequences listed, around a quarter were seen once. This same sample was also part of a study on T cells expressing NK-cell markers.

This material consisted of CD4+ T cells sorted from PBMCs, taken less than 13 days after vaccination. These receptors all stem from a man aged 45 to 65 who received an inactivated influenza vaccine. Each CDR3 is given with its conserved first and last residue. Each record gives: V gene, D gene, clone size, J gene, CDR3 DNA, CDR3 protein. D genes are given only for firm matches. Clone size, where shown, is once, few, many, or a class for clones that have expanded.

v_gene: TRBV2
d_gene: -
abundance: -
j_gene: TRBJ1-3
CDR3nt: TGTGCCAGCAACCAGGTCAGCTCTGGAAACACCATATATTTT
CDR3aa: CASNQVSSGNTIYF

v_gene: TRBV6-2/TRBV6-3
d_gene: -
abundance: few
j_gene: TRBJ2-5
CDR3nt: TGTGCCAGCAGTCGAGACAGGCTTCGCCAAGAGACCCAGTACTTC
CDR3aa: CASSRDRLRQETQYF

v_gene: TRBV12-3/TRBV12-4
d_gene: TRBD1
abundance: -
j_gene: TRBJ2-5
CDR3nt: TGTGCCAGCAGTTTCGGGACAGGGAAGGAGACCCAGTACTTC
CDR3aa: CASSFGTGKETQYF

v_gene: TRBV11-2
d_gene: -
abundance: few
j_gene: TRBJ2-1
CDR3nt: TGTGCCAGCAGCTTGGAGATTGGGGAGCAGTTCTTC
CDR3aa: CASSLEIGEQFF

v_gene: TRBV20-1
d_gene: TRBD2
abundance: few
j_gene: TRBJ2-1
CDR3nt: TGCAGTGCTTTGAGCGGGGGCTACAATGAGCAGTTCTTC
CDR3aa: CSALSGGYNEQFF

v_gene: TRBV10-3
d_gene: -
abundance: many
j_gene: TRBJ2-7
CDR3nt: TGTGCCATCAGTGATCTAATTGAGCAGTACTTC
CDR3aa: CAISDLIEQYF

v_gene: TRBV5-6
d_gene: TRBD2
abundance: few
j_gene: TRBJ2-7
CDR3nt: TGTGCCAGCAGCTTGGGTGGCGGGAGGTCCTACGAGCAGTACTTC
CDR3aa: CASSLGGGRSYEQYF

v_gene: TRBV29-1
d_gene: -
abundance: few
j_gene: TRBJ2-1
CDR3nt: TGCAGCGCCTTGAAGGGCTCCTACAATGAGCAGTTCTTC
CDR3aa: CSALKGSYNEQFF

v_gene: TRBV4-3
d_gene: TRBD1
abundance: -
j_gene: TRBJ2-2
CDR3nt: TGCGCCAGCAGCACCTGGACAGGGGCGAACACCGGGCAGCTGTTTTTT
CDR3aa: CASSTWTGANTGQLFF

v_gene: TRBV25-1
d_gene: TRBD2
abundance: -
j_gene: TRBJ2-3
CDR3nt: TGTGCCAGCAGTCCCCCGCTAGCGGGGTTCACAGATACGCAGTATTTT
CDR3aa: CASSPPLAGFTDTQYF

v_gene: TRBV5-1
d_gene: -
abundance: -
j_gene: TRBJ2-1
CDR3nt: TGCGCCAGCAGCTTGGAGAACACCTACAATGAGCAGTTCTTC
CDR3aa: CASSLENTYNEQFF

v_gene: TRBV20-1
d_gene: -
abundance: few
j_gene: TRBJ1-1
CDR3nt: TGCAGTGCTAGAGTGACACGCACACTGAACACTGAAGCTTTCTTT
CDR3aa: CSARVTRTLNTEAFF

v_gene: TRBV6-1
d_gene: -
abundance: -
j_gene: TRBJ1-5
CDR3nt: TGTGCCAGCACCCAAAGGCCAGATTATCAGCCCCAGCATTTT
CDR3aa: CASTQRPDYQPQHF

v_gene: TRBV6-2/TRBV6-3
d_gene: -
abundance: -
j_gene: TRBJ1-1
CDR3nt: TGTGCCAGCGGACCGGGACAACCCAACACTGAAGCTTTCTTT
CDR3aa: CASGPGQPNTEAFF

v_gene: TRBV7-9
d_gene: -
abundance: -
j_gene: TRBJ2-7
CDR3nt: TGTGCCCCTCCCTTGGCCCTAGCCCCGAGCTCCTACGAGCAGTACTTC
CDR3aa: CAPPLALAPSSYEQYF

v_gene: TRBV28
d_gene: -
abundance: -
j_gene: TRBJ2-5
CDR3nt: TGTGCCAGCAGTACTTTGGGCGGGGTACCCCAAGAGACCCAGTACTTC
CDR3aa: CASSTLGGVPQETQYF

v_gene: TRBV30
d_gene: -
abundance: -
j_gene: TRBJ1-5
CDR3nt: TGTGCCTGGAGCTCCGGGGGAACTCAGCCCCAGCATTTT
CDR3aa: CAWSSGGTQPQHF

v_gene: TRBV6-5
d_gene: -
abundance: few
j_gene: TRBJ1-1
CDR3nt: TGTGCCAGCAGTTACAGGGGCGAGGGAACTGAAGCTTTCTTT
CDR3aa: CASSYRGEGTEAFF

v_gene: TRBV29-1
d_gene: -
abundance: -
j_gene: TRBJ2-7
CDR3nt: TGCAGCGTTGAAGGATCAGGGTGGTGGTACTTC
CDR3aa: CSVEGSGWWYF

v_gene: TRBV20-1
d_gene: TRBD1
abundance: -
j_gene: TRBJ2-2
CDR3nt: TGCAGTGCTAGCCCACTTACAGGGGCGGACACCGGGGAGCTGTTTTTT
CDR3aa: CSASPLTGADTGELFF

v_gene: TRBV30
d_gene: -
abundance: few
j_gene: TRBJ1-1
CDR3nt: TGTGCCGGAAAGAACAGGGTTTTAGCTTTCTTT
CDR3aa: CAGKNRVLAFF

v_gene: TRBV20-1
d_gene: -
abundance: few
j_gene: TRBJ1-5
CDR3nt: TGCAGTGCTCTGGGCCAATTTAATCAGCCCCAGCATTTT
CDR3aa: CSALGQFNQPQHF

v_gene: TRBV11-2
d_gene: -
abundance: -
j_gene: TRBJ2-3
CDR3nt: TGTGCCAGCAGCCTAGGGCAGGAGCCAGATACGCAGTATTTT
CDR3aa: CASSLGQEPDTQYF

v_gene: TRBV7-3
d_gene: -
abundance: few
j_gene: TRBJ2-3
CDR3nt: TGTGCCAGCAGCTTAAAGGGGGATTACACAGATACGCAGTATTTT
CDR3aa: CASSLKGDYTDTQYF

v_gene: TRBV6-1
d_gene: TRBD2
abundance: -
j_gene: TRBJ2-2
CDR3nt: TGTGCCAGCAGTCATTGGACTAGCGGTAACACCGGGGAGCTGTTTTTT
CDR3aa: CASSHWTSGNTGELFF

v_gene: TRBV7-2
d_gene: -
abundance: -
j_gene: TRBJ2-3
CDR3nt: TGTGCCAGCAGGATGGGAAGGAGCACAGATACGCAGTATTTT
CDR3aa: CASRMGRSTDTQYF

v_gene: TRBV6-1
d_gene: TRBD1
abundance: -
j_gene: TRBJ1-6
CDR3nt: TGTGCCAGCAGGGAGACAGGGGGAAATAATTCACCCCTCCACTTT
CDR3aa: CASRETGGNNSPLHF

v_gene: TRBV20-1
d_gene: -
abundance: -
j_gene: TRBJ2-7
CDR3nt: TGCAGTGCTAACCCCCCCCCGGGACTGCCCTCCTACGAGCAGTACTTC
CDR3aa: CSANPPPGLPSYEQYF

v_gene: TRBV3-1
d_gene: -
abundance: -
j_gene: TRBJ2-3
CDR3nt: TGTGCCAGCAGCTACTCGACTGGGACCTCGGATACGCAGTATTTT
CDR3aa: CASSYSTGTSDTQYF

v_gene: TRBV12-3/TRBV12-4
d_gene: TRBD1
abundance: few
j_gene: TRBJ2-3
CDR3nt: TGTGCCAGCAGTACAGGGGGCAAAGATACGCAGTATTTT
CDR3aa: CASSTGGKDTQYF

v_gene: TRBV20-1
d_gene: -
abundance: -
j_gene: TRBJ1-1
CDR3nt: TGCAGTGCTAGTGTAATAGGGGGGGACACTGAAGCTTTCTTT
CDR3aa: CSASVIGGDTEAFF

v_gene: TRBV7-9
d_gene: TRBD1
abundance: -
j_gene: TRBJ1-1
CDR3nt: TGTGCCAGCAGCCCTCAGGGGGGAAATGAAGCTTTCTTT
CDR3aa: CASSPQGGNEAFF

v_gene: TRBV4-3
d_gene: TRBD2
abundance: few
j_gene: TRBJ2-5
CDR3nt: TGCGCCAGCAGCCAAAGGACTAGCGGGAGTGGCGAGACCCAGTACTTC
CDR3aa: CASSQRTSGSGETQYF

v_gene: TRBV20-1
d_gene: -
abundance: -
j_gene: TRBJ1-6
CDR3nt: TGCAGTGCCCTGGGACGGTATAATTCACCCCTCCACTTT
CDR3aa: CSALGRYNSPLHF

v_gene: TRBV14
d_gene: TRBD1
abundance: -
j_gene: TRBJ2-7
CDR3nt: TGTGCCAGCAGCCGAGTGGGACAGATCTCCTACGAGCAGTACTTC
CDR3aa: CASSRVGQISYEQYF

v_gene: TRBV20-1
d_gene: TRBD1
abundance: few
j_gene: TRBJ1-2
CDR3nt: TGCAGTGCTAGAGGCGTGGGACAGGGGATGGACTATGGCTACACCTTC
CDR3aa: CSARGVGQGMDYGYTF

v_gene: TRBV29-1
d_gene: -
abundance: -
j_gene: TRBJ2-5
CDR3nt: TGCAGCGTTGAATTGCCAGGGGAAGAGACCCAGTACTTC
CDR3aa: CSVELPGEETQYF

v_gene: TRBV5-1
d_gene: TRBD2
abundance: -
j_gene: TRBJ2-2
CDR3nt: TGCGCCAGCAGCGGAGGACTAGCGGGGGGCTTCACCGGGGAGCTGTTTTTT
CDR3aa: CASSGGLAGGFTGELFF

v_gene: TRBV5-5
d_gene: TRBD1
abundance: -
j_gene: TRBJ1-4
CDR3nt: TGTGCCAGCAGCTTGGTCGGCGCAGGGGGCGCTTCGAAGGAAAAACTGTTTTTT
CDR3aa: CASSLVGAGGASKEKLFF

v_gene: TRBV7-2
d_gene: TRBD2
abundance: many
j_gene: TRBJ2-7
CDR3nt: TGTGCCAGCAGTTTAGCCGGGGGGAGCTACGAGCAGTACTTC
CDR3aa: CASSLAGGSYEQYF

v_gene: TRBV7-2
d_gene: -
abundance: -
j_gene: TRBJ2-1
CDR3nt: TGTGCCAGCAGACTTTCCAGCGGCCATGTGGGCAATGAGCAGTTCTTC
CDR3aa: CASRLSSGHVGNEQFF

v_gene: TRBV4-3
d_gene: -
abundance: few
j_gene: TRBJ2-5
CDR3nt: TGCGCCAGCAGCCGCCTTCGGGAGACCCAGTACTTC
CDR3aa: CASSRLRETQYF

v_gene: TRBV11-2
d_gene: -
abundance: many
j_gene: TRBJ1-3
CDR3nt: TGTGCCAGCAGCTTCTCGGCAGGGTCTGGAAACACCATATATTTT
CDR3aa: CASSFSAGSGNTIYF

v_gene: TRBV4-2
d_gene: -
abundance: -
j_gene: TRBJ1-4
CDR3nt: TGTGCCAGCAGCCAAGATTCGGGAAATGAAAAACTGTTTTTT
CDR3aa: CASSQDSGNEKLFF

v_gene: TRBV29-1
d_gene: TRBD1
abundance: -
j_gene: TRBJ2-3
CDR3nt: TGCAGCGTCACCACGACAGGGGGCCTAGATACGCAGTATTTT
CDR3aa: CSVTTTGGLDTQYF

v_gene: TRBV6-2/TRBV6-3
d_gene: TRBD1
abundance: few
j_gene: TRBJ1-2
CDR3nt: TGTGCCAGCAGTGACGGGACAGGGGGCAACCTCTATGGCTACACCTTC
CDR3aa: CASSDGTGGNLYGYTF

v_gene: TRBV7-8
d_gene: -
abundance: -
j_gene: TRBJ1-1
CDR3nt: TGTGCCAGCAGCTTATTTCCCAGCCTAACTGAAGCTTTCTTT
CDR3aa: CASSLFPSLTEAFF

v_gene: TRBV10-3
d_gene: -
abundance: few
j_gene: TRBJ2-5
CDR3nt: TGTGCCATCAGGGGGTTTCGTGAAGAGACCCAGTACTTC
CDR3aa: CAIRGFREETQYF

v_gene: TRBV10-3
d_gene: TRBD2
abundance: -
j_gene: TRBJ2-3
CDR3nt: TGTGCCATCGCAGCGGGAGTACTAGATACGCAGTATTTT
CDR3aa: CAIAAGVLDTQYF

v_gene: TRBV6-2/TRBV6-3
d_gene: -
abundance: few
j_gene: TRBJ2-5
CDR3nt: TGTGCCAGCACCAGGGACATCGCCGGGGAGACCCAGTACTTC
CDR3aa: CASTRDIAGETQYF

v_gene: TRBV20-1
d_gene: -
abundance: -
j_gene: TRBJ2-7
CDR3nt: TGCAGTGCTAGGTTGGGGGGCGAGCAGTACTTC
CDR3aa: CSARLGGEQYF

v_gene: TRBV4-1
d_gene: -
abundance: few
j_gene: TRBJ1-1
CDR3nt: TGCGCCAGCAGCCAAGATATTCGGACTGAAGCTTTCTTT
CDR3aa: CASSQDIRTEAFF